This T cell receptor (beta chain) was sequenced during a study of regulatory and conventional T cells in RAG deficiency. Of note for this clone: Its antigen is currently unknown.

CDR1 is KGHSH, CDR2 LQKENI, per germline. The CDR3 runs 12 residues. Trimming stripped 6 bases from V and 8 bases from J, with 11 bases between. Study results and limitations: Other subsets showed around 10-fold reductions, but Treg unique TCR beta sequences fell roughly 97-fold in these patients. Control T-cell subsets had markedly higher Shannon entropy and lower Simpson indices than RAG-deficient patients. Shorter CDR3s in all patient subsets; >85% Treg-Tconv overlap in Omenn.

Sequencing was performed with immunoSEQ multiplex PCR; in TCRdb, only in-frame clones are kept and a portion is missing. The sample lists more than 5,500 clones, 82% occurring once. The same sample was also used in a study of regulatory T cells. This second report adds: The primer mix had 52 TRBV and 13 TRBJ primers.

The chain links TRBV18 to TRBJ2-1; D unresolved. The clonotype comes from a human donor in good health. Sequencing was carried out using CD8+ T cells sorted from blood. The CDR3 DNA reads TGTGCCAGCTCCCTACTAAACGATGAGCAGTTCTTC. Translated: CASSLLNDEQFF. Drawing the rest from reference TRBV18 and TRBJ2-1, the complete variable domain is NAGVMQNPRHLVRRRGQEARLRCSPMKGHSHVYWYRQLPEEGLKFMVYLQKENIIDESGMPKERFSAEFPKEGPSILRIQQVVRGDSAAYFCASSLLNDEQFFGPGTRLTVL.